This is a list of T cell receptor beta chains from one sample in a study of blood T cell repertoires in COVID-19. TCRdb's copy holds only in-frame clones and misses some; the assay was immunoSEQ multiplex PCR. Here the sample spans 65,000 to 100,000 clones, around 88% being singletons. Sample: peripheral blood. The receptors were gathered from a woman older than 75 with acute or convalescent COVID-19. CDR3s include the opening cysteine and the closing phenylalanine or tryptophan. D genes are given only for firm matches. Expanded clones get a size class; other rows say once, few or many, or leave the size out.

clone_size	cdr3_length	v_call	j_call	d_call	cdr3_aa	cdr3_nt
NA	16	TRBV27	TRBJ1-6	NA	CASSLGQRGLNSPLHF	TGTGCCAGCAGTCTCGGACAGCGAGGGCTAAATTCACCCCTCCACTTT
NA	15	TRBV11-2	TRBJ2-5	TRBD1	CADSRGLGEKETQYF	TGTGCCGATAGCAGGGGGCTAGGCGAAAAAGAGACCCAGTACTTC
NA	14	TRBV30	TRBJ2-7	TRBD1	CAWSPGGPSYEQYF	TGTGCCTGGAGTCCAGGGGGCCCTTCCTACGAGCAGTACTTC
NA	17	TRBV27	TRBJ2-1	TRBD2	CASSLIPSAGYYNEQFF	TGTGCCAGCAGTTTAATCCCTTCAGCGGGGTACTACAATGAGCAGTTCTTC
NA	18	TRBV5-1	TRBJ2-3	TRBD2	CASSLGTSGSQSTDTQYF	TGCGCCAGCAGCTTGGGGACTAGCGGGAGCCAAAGCACAGATACGCAGTATTTT
once	14	TRBV4-1	TRBJ2-1	TRBD2	CASLGLAGSNEQFF	TGCGCCAGCCTGGGACTAGCGGGAAGCAATGAGCAGTTCTTC
NA	14	TRBV6-6	TRBJ1-3	NA	CASSYSLQGNTIYF	TGTGCCAGCAGTTACTCTCTCCAGGGAAACACCATATATTTT
few	14	TRBV5-1	TRBJ1-1	TRBD1	CASSSTGGRTEAFF	TGCGCCAGCAGCTCGACAGGGGGTCGGACTGAAGCTTTCTTT
NA	16	TRBV7-2	TRBJ2-6	TRBD2	CASSRSGSSGANVLTF	TGTGCCAGCTCCCGTAGCGGGAGCTCTGGGGCCAACGTCCTGACTTTC
NA	14	TRBV4-2	TRBJ1-1	NA	CASSQDVRDTEAFF	TGTGCCAGCAGCCAAGATGTTCGGGATACTGAAGCTTTCTTT
NA	13	TRBV29-1	TRBJ2-3	NA	CSVDGQLQDTQYF	TGCAGCGTTGACGGACAGTTACAAGATACGCAGTATTTT
NA	14	TRBV6-5	TRBJ1-2	NA	CASTPGPYNYGYTF	TGTGCCAGCACCCCAGGTCCTTATAACTATGGCTACACCTTC
NA	15	TRBV30	TRBJ1-6	NA	CAWSRESSYNSPLHF	TGTGCCTGGAGTCGGGAGAGCTCCTATAATTCACCCCTCCACTTT
NA	14	TRBV19	TRBJ2-1	NA	CASSRSGEGNEQFF	TGTGCCAGTAGTAGGTCGGGAGAAGGGAATGAGCAGTTCTTC
few	12	TRBV2	TRBJ2-2	NA	CARGPAAGELFF	TGTGCCAGGGGGCCCGCCGCCGGGGAGCTGTTTTTT
once	12	TRBV18	TRBJ1-2	NA	CASSPLDLGYTF	TGTGCCAGCTCACCTCTGGACTTGGGCTACACCTTC
NA	15	TRBV4-2	TRBJ2-7	TRBD2	CASSQDLAGAYEQYF	TGTGCCAGCAGCCAAGATCTAGCGGGGGCCTACGAGCAGTACTTC
NA	15	TRBV6-5	TRBJ1-2	TRBD1	CASSWTGGAKYGYTF	TGTGCCAGCAGTTGGACAGGGGGCGCGAAGTATGGCTACACCTTC
NA	14	TRBV7-9	TRBJ1-2	NA	CASSSFTYNYGYTF	TGTGCCAGCAGCTCCTTTACATACAACTATGGCTACACCTTC
NA	13	TRBV7-8	TRBJ2-3	TRBD1	CASRRTGTDTQYF	TGTGCCAGCAGAAGGACAGGGACAGATACGCAGTATTTT
NA	14	TRBV5-1	TRBJ2-7	NA	CASMAGAANYEQYF	TGCGCCAGCATGGCAGGGGCGGCCAACTACGAGCAGTACTTC
NA	14	TRBV6-5	TRBJ2-2	NA	CASSTGDFTGELFF	TGTGCCAGCAGTACTGGAGATTTCACCGGGGAGCTGTTTTTT
once	13	TRBV7-9	TRBJ2-5	NA	CASSPPSQETQYF	TGTGCCAGCAGCCCCCCATCCCAAGAGACCCAGTACTTC
NA	15	TRBV6-2/TRBV6-3	TRBJ1-5	NA	CASSGTGLRNQPQHF	TGTGCCAGCAGCGGAACAGGGTTACGGAATCAGCCCCAGCATTTT
NA	18	TRBV11-3	TRBJ2-3	TRBD2	CASSPGTSGGASIDTQYF	TGTGCCAGCAGCCCCGGGACTAGCGGGGGTGCTAGCATTGATACGCAGTATTTT
NA	15	TRBV5-1	TRBJ1-5	TRBD1	CASSITTGSHQPQHF	TGCGCCAGCAGCATAACGACAGGGTCTCACCAGCCCCAGCATTTT
NA	14	TRBV7-3	TRBJ1-6	TRBD1	CASSLTGQNSPLHF	TGTGCCAGCAGCTTAACGGGACAGAATTCACCCCTCCACTTT
NA	16	TRBV19	TRBJ1-2	NA	CASSIDFGQGNYGYTF	TGTGCCAGTAGTATAGATTTCGGTCAGGGTAACTATGGCTACACCTTC
once	13	TRBV12-3/TRBV12-4	TRBJ1-2	TRBD1	CASSRDRGMRYTF	TGTGCCAGCAGCCGGGACAGGGGAATGCGGTACACCTTC
NA	15	TRBV27	TRBJ2-3	TRBD2	CASSLLAGGEDTQYF	TGTGCCAGCAGTCTCCTAGCGGGGGGAGAAGATACGCAGTATTTT
NA	18	TRBV15	TRBJ2-1	TRBD2	CATSRGYGGFPSYNEQFF	TGTGCCACCAGCAGAGGTTACGGGGGGTTCCCCTCCTACAATGAGCAGTTCTTC
NA	17	TRBV29-1	TRBJ2-1	TRBD1	CSVERPRGLRSYNEQFF	TGCAGCGTTGAAAGACCCAGGGGGCTCCGCTCCTACAATGAGCAGTTCTTC
NA	18	TRBV27	TRBJ2-2	NA	CASSFYIRGYANTGELFF	TGTGCCAGCAGTTTCTACATCAGGGGTTACGCGAACACCGGGGAGCTGTTTTTT
NA	18	TRBV4-2	TRBJ2-3	TRBD2	CASSQDGRAGEYTDTQYF	TGTGCCAGCAGCCAAGATGGAAGGGCGGGGGAGTACACAGATACGCAGTATTTT
NA	14	TRBV29-1	TRBJ2-7	TRBD1	CSVGTGIRAYEQYF	TGCAGCGTAGGGACAGGGATCAGGGCCTACGAGCAGTACTTC
NA	16	TRBV7-2	TRBJ2-2	TRBD2	CASSLTAGGRTGELFF	TGTGCCAGCAGCTTAACGGCGGGGGGGCGCACCGGGGAGCTGTTTTTT
NA	15	TRBV25-1	TRBJ1-5	NA	CASSESQGNNQPQHF	TGTGCCAGCAGTGAATCCCAGGGAAACAATCAGCCCCAGCATTTT
NA	17	TRBV6-1	TRBJ2-7	TRBD2	CASSERGLAGEAYEQYF	TGTGCCAGCAGTGAACGGGGCCTAGCGGGAGAAGCCTACGAGCAGTACTTC
medium-sized	18	TRBV4-1	TRBJ1-2	NA	CASSQDTQVRVGNYGYTF	TGCGCCAGCAGCCAAGACACCCAAGTTCGGGTGGGTAACTATGGCTACACCTTC
NA	15	TRBV10-1	TRBJ2-7	TRBD2	CASSETIGTNYEQYF	TGCGCCAGCAGTGAGACCATCGGGACTAACTACGAGCAGTACTTC
NA	15	TRBV3-1/TRBV3-2	TRBJ2-1	TRBD2	CASSLYSGVGNEQFF	TGTGCCAGCAGCCTCTATAGCGGGGTAGGGAATGAGCAGTTCTTC
once	13	TRBV27	TRBJ1-2	TRBD1	CASSGDRNYGYTF	TGTGCCAGCAGTGGGGACAGGAACTATGGCTACACCTTC
NA	15	TRBV10-3	TRBJ2-2	TRBD1	CAIGPDRGRAGELFF	TGTGCCATCGGCCCGGACAGGGGGCGCGCCGGGGAGCTGTTTTTT
NA	13	TRBV5-1	TRBJ2-7	NA	CASSLRENNEQYF	TGCGCCAGCAGCTTGAGGGAGAATAACGAGCAGTACTTC
NA	16	TRBV27	TRBJ2-2	NA	CASRQQGRRDTGELFF	TGTGCCAGCAGGCAACAGGGAAGGCGCGACACCGGGGAGCTGTTTTTT
NA	16	TRBV19	TRBJ2-5	TRBD1	CASSKGQAAETETQYF	TGTGCCAGTAGTAAAGGACAGGCGGCAGAGACGGAGACCCAGTACTTC
NA	14	TRBV5-8	TRBJ1-1	TRBD1	CASSPPDRVTEAFF	TGTGCCAGCAGCCCCCCCGACAGGGTTACTGAAGCTTTCTTT
NA	13	TRBV2	TRBJ1-5	NA	CAGTTEYNQPQHF	TGTGCCGGAACGACAGAGTACAATCAGCCCCAGCATTTT
NA	16	TRBV9	TRBJ2-6	NA	CASSARGPTGANVLTF	TGTGCCAGCAGCGCCAGGGGTCCGACTGGGGCCAACGTCCTGACTTTC
NA	16	TRBV9	TRBJ2-2	TRBD2	CASSVVGGANTGELFF	TGTGCCAGCAGCGTAGTCGGGGGGGCGAACACCGGGGAGCTGTTTTTT
medium-sized	15	TRBV6-5	TRBJ1-4	TRBD1	CASSYAGQPNEKLFF	TGTGCCAGCAGTTATGCGGGACAGCCTAATGAAAAACTGTTTTTT
NA	15	TRBV14	TRBJ2-2	TRBD2	CASSQSSGTTGELFF	TGTGCCAGCAGCCAATCTAGCGGGACTACCGGGGAGCTGTTTTTT
once	13	TRBV3-1/TRBV3-2	TRBJ1-2	TRBD1	CASSFRQGYGYTF	TGTGCCAGCAGCTTTCGACAGGGCTATGGCTACACCTTC